This passage covers 14 T cell receptor beta chains from one sample sequenced in a study of patients and donors after allogeneic stem cell transplantation. TCRdb re-called the RT-PCR reads through MiXCR, storing one row per CDR3 protein. The sample has under 35,000 distinct CDR3 sequences, less than 45% seen once. Sequenced: blood, either unsorted or a sorted T cell fraction (not recorded which). All receptors come from a human donor who was either an allogeneic HSCT recipient or a stem cell or donor lymphocyte infusion donor (not recorded which). It is not recorded whose cells these are; they may come from a transplant donor.

This clonotype showed up many times. The rearrangement uses TRBV6-5 and TRBJ1-1; unclear D gene. The CDR3 runs 15 residues. The V and J ends lost 4 bases and 0 bases respectively, with 12 bases between them. Germline V gives CDR1 MNHEY, CDR2 SVGAGI. CDR3: CASSSLSSMNTEAFF. The CDR3 DNA sequence: TGTGCCAGCAGTTCCCTTTCGAGCATGAACACTGAAGCTTTCTTT.

The rearrangement links TRBV20-1 to TRBJ2-1, with D tentatively TRBD2 (5 bases). The germline CDR1 and CDR2 sequences are DFQATT and SNEGSKA (reference sequence). V was pared by 3 bases and J by 8 bases, with 11 bases between. The CDR3 totals 12 residues. The CDR3 loop is CSASYGVDEQFF. For the CDR3, the DNA is TGCAGTGCTAGTTACGGGGTGGATGAGCAGTTCTTC.

Many counts were recorded for this clonotype. The chain combines TRBV4-3 with TRBJ2-7; unclear D gene. Trimming took 0 bases from V and 6 from J, leaving 12 bases between them. This CDR3 contains 14 residues. Germline CDR1 and CDR2: LGHNA and YSLEER. Here the CDR3 reads CASSQDLSQVEQYF. CDR3 DNA sequence: TGCGCCAGCAGCCAAGATCTCTCTCAAGTCGAGCAGTACTTC.

The chain uses TRBV5-6 and TRBJ1-5; D remains ambiguous. CDR3 size: 14 residues. Germline assignment: CDR1 SGHDT and CDR2 YYEEEE. Trimming took 3 bases from V and 6 from J, leaving 13 bases between them. DNA for the CDR3: TGTGCCAGCAGCTCCGACCCGTTGGGTCAGCCCCAGCATTTT. This gives the protein CASSSDPLGQPQHF.

This clonotype has just a few counts. This rearrangement joins TRBV29-1 to TRBJ2-1; 7 bases map to TRBD2. Germline CDR1 is SQVTM and CDR2 is ANQGSEA. The CDR3 contains 13 residues. V gave up 7 bases and J gave up 0 bases; unmatched junction bases: 3. This CDR3 is CSASGGSYNEQFF. The CDR3 DNA reads as TGCAGCGCTTCGGGGGGCTCCTACAATGAGCAGTTCTTC.

Here the CDR3 DNA reads TGTGCCAGCAGCTTAGATCTGGAGGGAGCGAACTACAATGAGCAGTTCTTC. This gives the protein CASSLDLEGANYNEQFF. This chain joins TRBV11-3 and TRBJ2-1, with D maybe TRBD2 (6 bases). Germline V gene sequence: CDR1 SGHNT, CDR2 YENEEA. This CDR3 is built from 17 residues. The V end lost 0 bases, the J end lost 3 bases, and 15 bases lay between the germline ends.

This clonotype was seen ten or more times. The chain carries TRBV29-1 and TRBJ1-1; 8 bases are shared with TRBD1. The CDR3 is made up of 13 amino acids. Germline loops: CDR1 SQVTM, CDR2 ANQGSEA. The trim removed 6 bases at V and 0 bases at J, leaving 3 bases unmatched. The CDR3, as DNA: TGCAGCGTGATGACAGGGGTGAACACTGAAGCTTTCTTT. This sequence encodes CSVMTGVNTEAFF.

This clonotype was observed a single time. The chain recombines TRBV7-7 with TRBJ2-7; D gene uncertain. In germline, CDR1 is SSHAT, CDR2 FNYEAQ (reference sequence). V was clipped by 2 bases and J by 2 bases, with 16 bases between them. The CDR3 totals 16 residues. CDR3 sequence (DNA): TGTGCCAGCAGCTTATATCGCCCGGAAACGCCCTACGAGCAGTACGTC. Translating it yields CASSLYRPETPYEQYV.

The chain is built from TRBV5-5 and TRBJ1-5; the D is unclear. Germline CDR1 reads SGHKS; CDR2 reads YYEKEE (reference sequence). The length of the CDR3 is 13 residues. The germline V and J ends were trimmed by 2 bases and 7 bases, with 10 bases remaining between them. The CDR3 region has the DNA TGTGCCAGCAGCTTCGGGGTGAGACAGCCCCAGCATTTT. Its protein product is CASSFGVRQPQHF.

The gene calls are TRBV29-1 and TRBJ2-2; D is uncertain. The ends were cut back, 6 bases at V and 2 bases at J, with 13 bases in the middle. CDR3 length equals 14 residues. From germline, CDR1 is SQVTM and CDR2 ANQGSEA. CDR3 sequence reads: CSVAPGLNTGELFF. DNA of the CDR3: TGCAGCGTCGCTCCGGGCCTTAACACCGGGGAGCTGTTTTTT.

In this sample, this clonotype turned up a few times. The rearrangement joins TRBV27 to TRBJ2-7, with 12 nucleotides matching TRBD2. The CDR3 totals 17 residues. With 4 bases clipped from V and 0 bases from J, the junction kept 7 bases outside the gene matches. The germline V gene has CDR1 MNHEY and CDR2 SMNVEV (reference sequence). CDR3 sequence reads: CASSSELAGGRSYEQYF. CDR3 DNA: TGTGCCAGCAGTTCTGAACTAGCGGGAGGACGCTCCTACGAGCAGTACTTC.

V gene TRBV3-1 combines with J gene TRBJ2-5; 12 bases align to TRBD2. CDR1 is LGHDT, CDR2 YNNKEL, per germline (reference sequence). This CDR3 comprises 15 residues. V lost 1 base to trimming and J lost 8 bases; unmatched junction nucleotides: 5. CDR3 protein: CASSQGASGGATQYF. The CDR3, as DNA: TGTGCCAGCAGCCAAGGCGCTAGCGGGGGGGCAACCCAGTACTTC.

In this sample, this clonotype turned up a few times. V and J are TRBV12-3 or TRBV12-4 and TRBJ1-5; D is unclear. V lost 3 bases to trimming and J lost 10 bases, with 13 bases between them. This CDR3 region has 13 residues. CDR3 in DNA: TGTGCCAGCAGTTTTGAGGAAGCGGGACCCCAGCATTTT. It translates to CASSFEEAGPQHF.

This clonotype came up a few times. The chain couples TRBV20-1 to TRBJ2-1, with 7 bases aligning to TRBD2. Trimming at V came to 2 bases and at J to 3 bases, leaving 13 bases not matched to a gene. Germline lookup yields CDR1 DFQATT and CDR2 SNEGSKA (reference sequence). The CDR3 extends over 17 amino acids. CDR3 in amino acids: CSARSFVRDYRYNEQFF. The CDR3 region has the DNA TGCAGTGCTAGATCTTTTGTTCGGGACTACCGCTACAATGAGCAGTTCTTC.